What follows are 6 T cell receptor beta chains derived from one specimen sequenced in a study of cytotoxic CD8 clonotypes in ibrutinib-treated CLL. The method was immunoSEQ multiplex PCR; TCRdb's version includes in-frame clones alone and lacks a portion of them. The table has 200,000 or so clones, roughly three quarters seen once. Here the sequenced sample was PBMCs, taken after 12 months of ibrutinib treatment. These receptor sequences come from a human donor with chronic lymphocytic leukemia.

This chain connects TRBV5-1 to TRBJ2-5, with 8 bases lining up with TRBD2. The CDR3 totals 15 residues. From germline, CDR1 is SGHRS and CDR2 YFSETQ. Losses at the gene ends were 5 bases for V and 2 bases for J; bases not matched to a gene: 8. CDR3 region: CASSSSGGRQETQYF. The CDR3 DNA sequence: TGCGCCAGCAGTAGTTCGGGGGGGAGACAAGAGACCCAGTACTTC.

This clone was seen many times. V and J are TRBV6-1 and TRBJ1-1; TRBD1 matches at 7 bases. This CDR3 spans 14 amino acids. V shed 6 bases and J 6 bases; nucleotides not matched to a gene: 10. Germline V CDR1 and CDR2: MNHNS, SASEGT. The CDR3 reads CASREGAGSAEAFF. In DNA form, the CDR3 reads TGTGCCAGCAGGGAGGGGGCGGGGTCGGCTGAAGCTTTCTTT.

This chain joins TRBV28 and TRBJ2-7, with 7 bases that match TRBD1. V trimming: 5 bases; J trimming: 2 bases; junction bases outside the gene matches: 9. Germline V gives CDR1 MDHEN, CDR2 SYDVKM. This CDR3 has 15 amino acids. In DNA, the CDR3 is TGTGCCAGCAGTCTCGCAGGGGGAACCGCCTACGAGCAGTACTTC. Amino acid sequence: CASSLAGGTAYEQYF.

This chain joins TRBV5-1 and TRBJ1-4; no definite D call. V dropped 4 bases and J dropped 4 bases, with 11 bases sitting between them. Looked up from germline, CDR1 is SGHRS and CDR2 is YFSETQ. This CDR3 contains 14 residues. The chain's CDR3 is CASSQDGDNEKLFF. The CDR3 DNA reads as TGCGCCAGCAGCCAGGACGGAGATAATGAAAAACTGTTTTTT. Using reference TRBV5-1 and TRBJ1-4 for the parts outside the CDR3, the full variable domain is KAGVTQTPRYLIKTRGQQVTLSCSPISGHRSVSWYQQTPGQGLQFLFEYFSETQRNKGNFPGRFSGRQFSNSRSEMNVSTLELGDSALYLCASSQDGDNEKLFFGSGTQLSVL.

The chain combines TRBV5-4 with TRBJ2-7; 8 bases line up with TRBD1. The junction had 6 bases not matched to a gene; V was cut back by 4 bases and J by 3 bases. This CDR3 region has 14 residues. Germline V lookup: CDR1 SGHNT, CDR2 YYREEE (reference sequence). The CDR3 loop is CASSRTGWVYEQYF. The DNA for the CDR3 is TGTGCCAGCAGCAGGACAGGGTGGGTCTACGAGCAGTACTTC.

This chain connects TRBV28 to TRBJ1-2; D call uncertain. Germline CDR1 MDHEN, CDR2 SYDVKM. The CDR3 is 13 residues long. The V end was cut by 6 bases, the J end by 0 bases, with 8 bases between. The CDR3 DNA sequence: TGTGCCAGCAGCCTCGCGGCTAACTATGGCTACACCTTC. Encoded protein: CASSLAANYGYTF.